What follows is one T cell receptor beta chain and its context. This sample is drawn from a study of blood T cell repertoires in COVID-19. In the study overall: The United States, Italy and Spain were the sources of the acute and convalescent COVID-19 samples.

Per the original data handling: Estimation of nucleated cell counts relied on the amplification of reference gene primers. Libraries were prepared by immunoSEQ multiplex PCR; TCRdb keeps only in-frame clonotypes and omits some of them. V and J calls and clone size follow that table, whereas D and trimming were derived from the DNA. This table has roughly 200,000 clones, approximately 83% appearing once. This CDR3 has 14 residues. The V and J ends lost 6 bases and 10 bases, in that order; junction bases with no gene match: 10. Germline V CDR1 and CDR2: LGHNT, FRNRAP. The participants were between about 18 and 100 years old and came from under 25 US areas.

This clonotype was sampled from a woman aged 40 to 50 with acute COVID-19. The material sequenced was PBMCs or T cells enriched from blood (not recorded which). The genes are TRBV12-5 and TRBJ1-4; 8 bases align to TRBD1. The CDR3 nucleotides read TGTGCTAGTGGGTCCGAGACAGGGGTTGGAAAACTGTTTTTT. Residues: CASGSETGVGKLFF.